This TCR beta chain was sequenced in a study of T-cell memory formation after mild COVID-19. Study overall: Each donor largely had its own TCR clusters.

Overall study results and limits: Several responding clones turned up in pre-infection memory, indicating that cross-reactive memory may have taken part. Later expanders leaned CD4+, whereas clones that contracted between day 15 and 85 were balanced CD4/CD8.

This clonotype was detected only a few times. The antigen is undetermined. MiXCR was run by TCRdb on the 5' RACE reads, yielding one entry per CDR3 protein. The data contain about 210,000 distinct CDR3 sequences, roughly 10% of them singletons. The CDR3 has 12 residues. The germline V gene has CDR1 SGHTA and CDR2 FQGNSA. V lost 3 bases, J lost 2 bases, and 4 bases lay in between. The TCR sequence derives from a man in his late teens or twenties who had mild COVID-19 (a few samples of this study predate the infection). Cell type and time point are not known. This sequence joins TRBV7-2 and TRBJ1-2, with D unresolved. Source material: PBMCs or a T cell subset sorted from them (not recorded which). DNA of the CDR3: TGTGCCAGCAGCTTCAGGAACTATGGCTACACCTTC. Amino acids: CASSFRNYGYTF.